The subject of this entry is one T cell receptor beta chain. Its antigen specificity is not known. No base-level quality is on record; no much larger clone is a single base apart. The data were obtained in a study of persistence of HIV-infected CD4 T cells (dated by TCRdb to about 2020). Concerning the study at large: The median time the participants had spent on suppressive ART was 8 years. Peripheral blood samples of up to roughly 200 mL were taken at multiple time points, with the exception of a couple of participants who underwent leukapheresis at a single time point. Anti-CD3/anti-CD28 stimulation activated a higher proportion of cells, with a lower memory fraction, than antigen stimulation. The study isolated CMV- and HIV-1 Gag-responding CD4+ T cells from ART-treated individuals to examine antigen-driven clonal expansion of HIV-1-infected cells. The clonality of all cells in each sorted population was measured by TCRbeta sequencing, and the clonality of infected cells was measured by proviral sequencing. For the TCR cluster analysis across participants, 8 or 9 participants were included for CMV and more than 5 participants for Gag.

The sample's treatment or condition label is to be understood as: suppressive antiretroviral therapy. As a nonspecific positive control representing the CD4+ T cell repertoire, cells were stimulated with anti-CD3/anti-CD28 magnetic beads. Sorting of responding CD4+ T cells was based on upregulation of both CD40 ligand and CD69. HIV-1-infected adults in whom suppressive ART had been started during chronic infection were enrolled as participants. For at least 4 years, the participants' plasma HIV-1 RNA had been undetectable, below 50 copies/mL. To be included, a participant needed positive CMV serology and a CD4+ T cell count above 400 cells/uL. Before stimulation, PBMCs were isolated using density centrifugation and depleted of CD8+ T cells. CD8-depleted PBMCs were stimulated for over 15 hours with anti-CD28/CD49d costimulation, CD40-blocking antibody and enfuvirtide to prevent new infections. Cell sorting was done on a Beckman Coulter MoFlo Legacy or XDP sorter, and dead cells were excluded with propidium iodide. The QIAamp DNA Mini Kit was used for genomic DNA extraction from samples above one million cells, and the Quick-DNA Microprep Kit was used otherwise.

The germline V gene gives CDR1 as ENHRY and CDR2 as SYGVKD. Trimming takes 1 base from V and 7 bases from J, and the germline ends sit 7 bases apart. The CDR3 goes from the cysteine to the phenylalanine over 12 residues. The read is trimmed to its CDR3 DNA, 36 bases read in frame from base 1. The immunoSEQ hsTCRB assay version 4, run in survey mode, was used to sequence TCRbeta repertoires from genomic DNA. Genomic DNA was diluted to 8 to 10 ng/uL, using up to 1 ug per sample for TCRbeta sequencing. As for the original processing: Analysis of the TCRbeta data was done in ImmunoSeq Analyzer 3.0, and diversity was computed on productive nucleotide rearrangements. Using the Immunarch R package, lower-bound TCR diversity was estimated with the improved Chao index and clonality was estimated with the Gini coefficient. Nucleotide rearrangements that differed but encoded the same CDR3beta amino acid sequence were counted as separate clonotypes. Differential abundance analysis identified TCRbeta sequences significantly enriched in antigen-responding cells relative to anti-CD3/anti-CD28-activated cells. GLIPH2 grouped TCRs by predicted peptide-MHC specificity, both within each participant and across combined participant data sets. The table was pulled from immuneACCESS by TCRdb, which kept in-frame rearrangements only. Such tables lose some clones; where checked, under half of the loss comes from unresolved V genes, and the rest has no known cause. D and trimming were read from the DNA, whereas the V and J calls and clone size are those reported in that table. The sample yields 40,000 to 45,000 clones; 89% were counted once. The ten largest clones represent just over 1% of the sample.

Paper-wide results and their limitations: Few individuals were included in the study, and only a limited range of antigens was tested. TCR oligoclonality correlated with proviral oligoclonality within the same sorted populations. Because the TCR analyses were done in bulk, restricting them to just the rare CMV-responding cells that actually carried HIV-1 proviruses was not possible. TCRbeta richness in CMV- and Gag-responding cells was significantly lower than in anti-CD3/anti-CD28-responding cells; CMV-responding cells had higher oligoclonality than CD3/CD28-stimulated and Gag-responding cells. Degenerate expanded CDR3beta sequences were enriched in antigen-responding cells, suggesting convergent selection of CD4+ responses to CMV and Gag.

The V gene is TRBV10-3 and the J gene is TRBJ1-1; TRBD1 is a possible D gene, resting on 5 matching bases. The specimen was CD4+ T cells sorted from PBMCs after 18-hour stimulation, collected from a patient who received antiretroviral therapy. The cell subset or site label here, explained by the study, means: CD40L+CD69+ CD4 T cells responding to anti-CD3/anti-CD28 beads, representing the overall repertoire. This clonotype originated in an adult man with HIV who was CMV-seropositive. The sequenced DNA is TGTGCCATCAGTGAGTGGGGCCATGAAGCTTTCTTT. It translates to CAISEWGHEAFF.